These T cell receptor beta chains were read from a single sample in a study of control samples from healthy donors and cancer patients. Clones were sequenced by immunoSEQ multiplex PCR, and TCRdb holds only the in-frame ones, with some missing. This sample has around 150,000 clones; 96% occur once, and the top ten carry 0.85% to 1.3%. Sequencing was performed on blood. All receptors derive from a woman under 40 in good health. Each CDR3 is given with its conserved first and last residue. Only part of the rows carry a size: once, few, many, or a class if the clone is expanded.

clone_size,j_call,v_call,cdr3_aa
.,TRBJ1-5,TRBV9,CASSVTGASGQPQHF
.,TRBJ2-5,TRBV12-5,CASALRGWLQETQYF
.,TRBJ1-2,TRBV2,CASSTGSLYGYTF
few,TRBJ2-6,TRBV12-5,CASGDDRASWANVLTF
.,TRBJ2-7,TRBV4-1,CASSRSPGQGHYEQYF
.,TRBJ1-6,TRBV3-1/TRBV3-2,CASSQALTNSPLHF
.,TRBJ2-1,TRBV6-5,CASIAGVEQFF
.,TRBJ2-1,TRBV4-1,CASSQGQGLHNEQFF
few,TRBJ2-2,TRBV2,CASSEGALAGFTGELFF
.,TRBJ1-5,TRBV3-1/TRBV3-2,CASSHSDGSNQPQHF
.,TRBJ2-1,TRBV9,CASSVETSGIGEQFF
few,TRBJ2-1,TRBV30,CAWSKSVSYNEQFF
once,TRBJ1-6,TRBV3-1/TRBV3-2,CASSQTGNNSPLHF
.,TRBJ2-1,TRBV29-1,CSVVEQGDYNEQFF
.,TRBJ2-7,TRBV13,CASSPGTDPYEQYF
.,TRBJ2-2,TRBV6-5,CASKQDRGQVGELFF
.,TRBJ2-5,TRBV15,CATSRDPGGLETQYF
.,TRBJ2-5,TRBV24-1,CATSDLGTGRPETQYF
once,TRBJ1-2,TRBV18,CASSPPRGLLGYTF
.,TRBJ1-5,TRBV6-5,CASQGGEGQPQHF